These 7 T cell receptor beta chains were sequenced from one sample in a study of T cell changes during pregnancy in multiple sclerosis. Profiled with immunoSEQ multiplex PCR; TCRdb holds only in-frame clones, not every one. The sample holds approximately 72,000 clones, roughly nine tenths seen once. Source: peripheral blood, taken in the first trimester of pregnancy. These receptors were collected from a female donor in good health, enrolled as a control in a pregnancy study.

This rearrangement joins TRBV7-9 to TRBJ2-2; D might be TRBD1 (5 bases). The CDR3 is 15 residues long. The V end was cut by 5 bases, the J end by 1 base, with 11 bases between. Per the germline V gene, CDR1 is SEHNR and CDR2 is FQNEAQ (reference sequence). The chain's CDR3 is CASSVTEMNTGELFF. For the CDR3, the DNA is TGTGCCAGCAGCGTGACAGAGATGAACACCGGGGAGCTGTTTTTT.

The chain is built from TRBV9 and TRBJ2-1; 10 nucleotides match TRBD1. V lost 1 base, J lost 8 bases, and 3 bases stayed unmatched. The CDR3 consists of 14 residues. Germline CDR1 SGDLS, CDR2 YYNGEE. CDR3 DNA sequence: TGTGCCAGCAGCGTATCGACAGGGGGCGATGAGCAGTTCTTC. This codes for CASSVSTGGDEQFF.

The rearrangement links TRBV2 to TRBJ1-1; D remains ambiguous. Between the trimmed V and J ends, which lost 1 base and 8 bases, there was a span of 11 bases. The germline V gene has CDR1 SNHLY and CDR2 FYNNEI. The CDR3 is 13 residues long. CDR3 DNA: TGTGCCAGCAGTGAAGAGGGAGGAGGAGAAGCTTTCTTT. This gives the protein CASSEEGGGEAFF.

The V call is TRBV7-9, the J call TRBJ1-1; 7 bases agree with TRBD1. V trimming: 3 bases; J trimming: 5 bases; junction bases outside the gene matches: 6. The CDR3 has 14 amino acids. Germline CDR1 SEHNR, CDR2 FQNEAQ (reference sequence). As DNA, the CDR3 is TGTGCCAGCAGCTTCCAGGGGGAAAGGACTGAAGCTTTCTTT. This encodes CASSFQGERTEAFF.

The chain recombines TRBV18 with TRBJ2-5; D is perhaps TRBD2 (6 bases). The CDR3 is made up of 15 amino acids. The V gene lost 3 bases and the J gene lost 7 bases, with 18 bases spanning the gap. Germline V gene lookup returns CDR1 KGHSH and CDR2 LQKENI. The CDR3 sequence is CASSPVSLAFGTQYF. CDR3 DNA sequence: TGTGCCAGCTCACCCGTCTCACTAGCTTTTGGGACCCAGTACTTC. The full variable domain, rest sourced from reference TRBV18 and TRBJ2-5, is NAGVMQNPRHLVRRRGQEARLRCSPMKGHSHVYWYRQLPEEGLKFMVYLQKENIIDESGMPKERFSAEFPKEGPSILRIQQVVRGDSAAYFCASSPVSLAFGTQYFGPGTRLLVL.

This clone has only a few counts. The V gene is TRBV7-9, the J gene TRBJ2-7; TRBD1 might be the D (6 bases). The CDR3 totals 19 residues. The V end lost 5 bases, the J end lost 0 bases, and 26 bases lay between the germline ends. The germline V gene encodes CDR1 SEHNR and CDR2 FQNEAQ (reference sequence). CDR3 coding DNA: TGTGCCAGCAGCCAAGGGGTTTGGAAGGGGGACGAAAGCTCCTACGAGCAGTACTTC. Its protein product is CASSQGVWKGDESSYEQYF.

The V and J genes are TRBV2 and TRBJ1-6; 10 bases match TRBD1. J gave up 10 bases and V 6 bases, and 6 bases lay outside the gene matches. CDR1 SNHLY and CDR2 FYNNEI come from the germline V gene. The CDR3 covers 14 residues. The CDR3 is CASRGGQGRSPLHF. As DNA, the CDR3 is TGTGCCAGCAGGGGGGGACAGGGGAGGTCACCCCTCCACTTT.